The clone carrying this T cell receptor (beta chain) has a handful of counts. The antigen remains undetermined. The sample belongs to a study of cytotoxic CD8 clonotypes in ibrutinib-treated CLL. Whole-study context: Across samples, productive templates numbered a few hundred thousand and productive rearrangements reached around 98,000 on average. Study outcomes and limitations: A rise in clonality was seen at ibrutinib response, and a fall back toward baseline was seen at progression. Patients had baseline clonality above age-matched healthy donors, and this clonality moved with circulating CD8+ T-cell counts.

Clones were read by immunoSEQ multiplex PCR, and TCRdb kept only the in-frame ones, dropping some. The sample lists around 310,000 clones, roughly 79% occurring once. Sequenced material: PBMCs, taken before ibrutinib treatment. This receptor was obtained from a human donor with chronic lymphocytic leukemia.

CDR3 region: CASSPDSIQPQHF. As DNA, the CDR3 is TGTGCCAGCTCACCAGATTCCATTCAGCCCCAGCATTTT. The gene calls are TRBV18 and TRBJ1-5; D is undetermined. Germline CDR1 is KGHSH and CDR2 is LQKENI. V lost 2 bases and J 6 bases, leaving 8 bases between the germline ends. The CDR3 is made up of 13 amino acids.